This TCR beta chain was sequenced in a study of Graves' ophthalmopathy and Graves' hyperthyroidism. About the research overall: Investigators collected peripheral blood at initial diagnosis, before any treatment was given.

Germline loops: CDR1 KGHSH, CDR2 LQKENI. V was pared by 4 bases and J by 4 bases, with 1 base of the junction left unmatched. CDR3 length: 13 residues. This clonotype has a count of ten or more. For repertoire sequencing, the TCR beta CDR3 regions were amplified from RNA transcripts. In the first round, RT-PCR was carried out with HTBI primers, and a multiplex PCR formed the second round. Via MiXCR, TCRdb re-called the multiplex PCR reads, giving one row per CDR3 protein. The table records around 22,000 distinct CDR3 sequences, 48% of them present only once. Hyperthyroidism patients had new diagnoses, durations under 2 months, and ages of 18 to 65. Fresh peripheral blood, roughly 9.4 ml, was the PBMC source.

J is TRBJ2-3 and V is TRBV18, with 8 bases identical to TRBD1. The sequence was collected from an adult woman with stable Graves' hyperthyroidism. The specimen was peripheral blood. The CDR3 is CASSQQGADTQYF. DNA of the CDR3: TGTGCCAGCTCACAACAGGGGGCAGATACGCAGTATTTT.